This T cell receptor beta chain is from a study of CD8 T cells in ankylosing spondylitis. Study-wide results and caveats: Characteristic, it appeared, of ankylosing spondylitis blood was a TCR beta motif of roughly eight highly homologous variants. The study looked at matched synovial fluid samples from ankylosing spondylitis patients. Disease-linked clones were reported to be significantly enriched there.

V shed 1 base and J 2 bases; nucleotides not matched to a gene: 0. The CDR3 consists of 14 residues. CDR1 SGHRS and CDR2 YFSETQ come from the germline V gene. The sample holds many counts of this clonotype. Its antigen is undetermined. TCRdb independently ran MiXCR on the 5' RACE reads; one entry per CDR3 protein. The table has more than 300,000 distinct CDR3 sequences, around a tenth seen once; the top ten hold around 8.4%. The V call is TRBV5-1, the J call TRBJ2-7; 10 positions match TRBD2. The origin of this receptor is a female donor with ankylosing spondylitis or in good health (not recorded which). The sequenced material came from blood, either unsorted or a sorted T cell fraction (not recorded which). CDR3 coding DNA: TGCGCCAGCAGCTTGAGCGGGGGGGCCTACGAGCAGTACTTC. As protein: CASSLSGGAYEQYF.